This T cell receptor (beta chain) appears in the sequencing data of a study of blood T cell repertoires in COVID-19. Study background: COVID-19 samples from acute and convalescent phases originated in the United States, Italy and Spain. PBMCs, B-cell-depleted T cells, or T cells provided the cDNA or gDNA that made up the material.

Sequencing was performed with immunoSEQ multiplex PCR; in TCRdb, only in-frame clones are kept and a portion is missing. The sample includes under 350,000 clones, approximately 89% of them seen just once. CDR3 length: 16 amino acids. V trimming: 0 bases; J trimming: 9 bases; junction bases outside the gene matches: 15. CDR1 and CDR2 from the germline V gene are SGHRS and YFSETQ. Membership in each cohort depended on participant-reported clinical history. Recovered status applied to Cohort 3 donors who had two consecutive negative PCRs. It also applied to those with clearance or with symptom resolution. This clone was recorded only once.

This TCR was recovered from a woman aged 60 to 75 who had recovered from COVID-19. The gene calls are TRBV5-1 and TRBJ2-7, with 7 bases fitting TRBD1. Source material: PBMCs or T cells enriched from blood (not recorded which). The CDR3 protein is CASSLGDLEAGGRQYF. Written as DNA, the CDR3 is TGCGCCAGCAGCTTGGGGGATTTGGAGGCAGGGGGACGGCAGTACTTC.